This TCR beta chain was sequenced in a study of PD-L1 blockade in urothelial cancer. Across the whole study: Researchers found blood samples held a median of 141,255 T cells.

The repertoire was sequenced with immunoSEQ multiplex PCR; TCRdb's copy has only in-frame clones and lacks some. The sample has tens of thousands of clones, 75% to 90% seen once. The CDR3 length is 15 residues. Trimming cost V 4 bases and J 0 bases, with 10 bases left between them. Germline CDR1 MNHNS, CDR2 SASEGT. The sample's time point: pretreatment peripheral blood. Enrolled patients showed locally advanced or metastatic urothelial carcinoma. The source material was PBMCs, sampled around atezolizumab (anti-PD-L1) treatment. The source of this sequence is a man between 65 and 85 years old with urothelial cancer. The chain combines TRBV6-1 with TRBJ1-3; D remains ambiguous. Here the CDR3 DNA reads TGTGCCAGCAGTGCAGAAGGGAGCTCTGGAAACACCATATATTTT. Translation gives CASSAEGSSGNTIYF.